A single sample is the source of the 3 T cell receptor beta chains below, sequenced in a study of early T cells in non-severe SARS-CoV-2 infection. From the 5' RACE reads, TCRdb called clonotypes with MiXCR, one entry per CDR3 protein. This sample has approximately 35,000 distinct CDR3 sequences, with over 6% found just once. The sample consisted of whole blood, taken at baseline. Receptor source: an adult who was a healthcare worker with PCR-confirmed SARS-CoV-2 infection or an uninfected control (not recorded which).

This clonotype was seen ten or more times. The chain is built from TRBV12-2 and TRBJ1-5; the listed D gene, TRBD1, was not tested against the DNA. TRBV12-2 is recorded as a pseudogene. CDR3 length: 15 amino acids. The CDR3 here is CASRLALWPGQPQHF. The CDR3 DNA follows: TGTGCAAGTCGCTTAGCGTTATGGCCGGGTCAGCCCCAGCATTTT.

A few counts support this clonotype. This chain uses TRBV24-1 with TRBJ2-3; D is unresolved. This CDR3 comprises 12 residues. Germline CDR1 reads KGHDR; CDR2 reads SFDVKD. Between the trimmed V and J ends, which lost 7 bases and 3 bases, there was a span of 7 bases. CDR3 loop: CATRGTTDTQYF. CDR3 DNA sequence: TGTGCCACCAGGGGAACTACAGATACGCAGTATTTT.

This clonotype appeared a few times. The gene calls are TRBV20-1 and TRBJ2-1; D may be TRBD1 or TRBD2 (5 bases each). The CDR3 length is 16 residues. Germline loops: CDR1 DFQATT, CDR2 SNEGSKA (reference sequence). V gave up 0 bases and J gave up 4 bases, with 16 bases separating them. This chain's CDR3 is CSARDKGIWGYNEQFF. The CDR3 DNA reads TGCAGTGCTAGAGACAAGGGGATTTGGGGGTACAATGAGCAGTTCTTC.